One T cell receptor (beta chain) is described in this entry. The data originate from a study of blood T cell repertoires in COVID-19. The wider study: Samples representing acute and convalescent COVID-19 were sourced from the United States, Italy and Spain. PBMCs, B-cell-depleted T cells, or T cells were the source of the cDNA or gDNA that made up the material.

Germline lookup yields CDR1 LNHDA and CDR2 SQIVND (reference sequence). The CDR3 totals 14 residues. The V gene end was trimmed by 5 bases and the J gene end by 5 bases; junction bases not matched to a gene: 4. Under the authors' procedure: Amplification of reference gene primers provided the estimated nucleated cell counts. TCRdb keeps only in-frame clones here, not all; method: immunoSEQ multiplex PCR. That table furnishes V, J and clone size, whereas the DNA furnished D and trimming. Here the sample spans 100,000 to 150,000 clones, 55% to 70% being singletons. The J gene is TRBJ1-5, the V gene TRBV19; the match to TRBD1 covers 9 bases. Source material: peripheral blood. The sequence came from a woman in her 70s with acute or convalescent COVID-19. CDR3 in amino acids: CASSPRTGDQPQHF. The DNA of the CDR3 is TGTGCCAGTAGTCCCCGGACAGGGGATCAGCCCCAGCATTTT.